Listed below are T cell receptor beta chains from one sample, sequenced in a study of cytomegalovirus exposure and HLA in healthy donors. Sequencing was performed with immunoSEQ multiplex PCR; in TCRdb, only in-frame clones are kept and a portion is missing. The table lists a few hundred thousand clones, about 74% of them singletons. The source material was PBMCs. Receptor source: a man aged 40-55 years in good health and CMV-seronegative. The CDR3 runs from the conserved cysteine through the conserved F or W. D genes are given only for firm matches. Size is stated for part of the rows, as once, few or many counts, or as a class when the clone is expanded.

d_gene: TRBD2; v_gene: TRBV25-1; j_gene: TRBJ2-1; abundance: .; CDR3aa: CASSEPRASGYNEQFF; CDR3nt: TGTGCCAGCAGTGAACCTCGGGCTAGCGGTTACAATGAGCAGTTCTTC
d_gene: TRBD2; v_gene: TRBV6-6; j_gene: TRBJ2-3; abundance: once; CDR3aa: CASSQGGSTDTQYF; CDR3nt: TGTGCCAGCAGTCAGGGAGGGAGCACAGATACGCAGTATTTT
d_gene: .; v_gene: TRBV20-1; j_gene: TRBJ1-2; abundance: .; CDR3aa: CSANQGGGYTF; CDR3nt: TGCAGTGCTAACCAGGGTGGTGGCTACACCTTC
d_gene: .; v_gene: TRBV5-4; j_gene: TRBJ2-7; abundance: .; CDR3aa: CASSPGLDWAYEQYF; CDR3nt: TGTGCCAGCAGCCCCGGGTTGGATTGGGCCTACGAGCAGTACTTC
d_gene: TRBD2; v_gene: TRBV14; j_gene: TRBJ2-2; abundance: .; CDR3aa: CASSHVLAGNTGELFF; CDR3nt: TGTGCCAGCAGCCATGTACTAGCGGGGAACACCGGGGAGCTGTTTTTT
d_gene: .; v_gene: TRBV14; j_gene: TRBJ1-2; abundance: .; CDR3aa: CASSQDWADGYTF; CDR3nt: TGTGCCAGCAGCCAAGACTGGGCAGATGGCTACACCTTC
d_gene: .; v_gene: TRBV5-5; j_gene: TRBJ2-2; abundance: once; CDR3aa: CASSAEQRMQPQGLFF; CDR3nt: TGTGCCAGCAGTGCTGAGCAACGGATGCAACCCCAGGGGCTGTTTTTT
d_gene: .; v_gene: TRBV6-1; j_gene: TRBJ2-7; abundance: .; CDR3aa: CASSVQEGEQYF; CDR3nt: TGTGCCAGCAGTGTACAGGAGGGCGAGCAGTACTTC
d_gene: .; v_gene: TRBV4-2; j_gene: TRBJ2-5; abundance: .; CDR3aa: CASSQERGDETQYF; CDR3nt: TGTGCCAGCAGCCAAGAGCGGGGCGACGAGACCCAGTACTTC
d_gene: .; v_gene: TRBV27; j_gene: TRBJ1-5; abundance: .; CDR3aa: CASSEWPQHF; CDR3nt: TGTGCCAGTAGTGAGTGGCCCCAGCATTTT
d_gene: TRBD1; v_gene: TRBV2; j_gene: TRBJ2-3; abundance: .; CDR3aa: CASTRTGLPDTQYF; CDR3nt: TGTGCCAGCACAAGGACAGGGCTACCAGATACGCAGTATTTT
d_gene: .; v_gene: TRBV10-3; j_gene: TRBJ2-5; abundance: .; CDR3aa: CAISEQGETQYF; CDR3nt: TGTGCCATCAGTGAACAGGGTGAGACCCAGTACTTC
d_gene: TRBD2; v_gene: TRBV19; j_gene: TRBJ2-7; abundance: .; CDR3aa: CASSSPAASGPYEQYF; CDR3nt: TGTGCCAGTAGTTCCCCCGCGGCTAGCGGTCCCTACGAGCAGTACTTC
d_gene: TRBD1; v_gene: TRBV7-8; j_gene: TRBJ1-5; abundance: .; CDR3aa: CASSYRGGQPQHF; CDR3nt: TGTGCCAGCAGCTACAGGGGAGGTCAGCCCCAGCATTTT
d_gene: .; v_gene: TRBV7-6; j_gene: TRBJ1-1; abundance: .; CDR3aa: CASSQQGGWSQNTEAFF; CDR3nt: TGTGCCAGCAGCCAACAGGGAGGGTGGTCACAGAACACTGAAGCTTTCTTT
d_gene: TRBD1; v_gene: TRBV7-9; j_gene: TRBJ2-2; abundance: .; CDR3aa: CSSNGDRGQGNTGELFF; CDR3nt: TGTTCCAGCAACGGGGACAGGGGGCAGGGAAACACCGGGGAGCTGTTTTTT
d_gene: TRBD1; v_gene: TRBV4-3; j_gene: TRBJ2-6; abundance: .; CDR3aa: CASSQVLGQSSGANVLTF; CDR3nt: TGCGCCAGCAGCCAAGTTCTGGGACAGAGCTCTGGGGCCAACGTCCTGACTTTC
d_gene: TRBD1; v_gene: TRBV5-4; j_gene: TRBJ2-1; abundance: .; CDR3aa: CASSPRTGAVEQFF; CDR3nt: TGTGCCAGCAGCCCTAGGACAGGGGCGGTTGAGCAGTTCTTC
d_gene: .; v_gene: TRBV9; j_gene: TRBJ2-3; abundance: .; CDR3aa: CASSVAAGQTSTDTQYF; CDR3nt: TGTGCCAGCAGCGTAGCGGCGGGACAGACTAGCACAGATACGCAGTATTTT
d_gene: .; v_gene: TRBV7-2; j_gene: TRBJ1-1; abundance: .; CDR3aa: CASSLLNTEAFF; CDR3nt: TGTGCCAGCAGCTTACTAAACACTGAAGCTTTCTTT
d_gene: .; v_gene: TRBV6-1; j_gene: TRBJ1-2; abundance: .; CDR3aa: CASSEAVIGSSYGYTF; CDR3nt: TGTGCCAGCAGTGAAGCGGTCATCGGTTCAAGTTATGGCTACACCTTC
d_gene: .; v_gene: TRBV6-5; j_gene: TRBJ1-1; abundance: .; CDR3aa: CASSYPGGEDTEAFF; CDR3nt: TGTGCCAGCAGTTACCCTGGAGGGGAAGACACTGAAGCTTTCTTT
d_gene: TRBD1; v_gene: TRBV5-1; j_gene: TRBJ1-2; abundance: .; CDR3aa: CASAPDRDYGYTF; CDR3nt: TGCGCCAGTGCTCCCGACAGGGACTATGGCTACACCTTC